This TCR beta chain is drawn from a study of T cell responses to AZD1222 COVID-19 vaccine. CDR3 size: 15 residues. Germline V gives CDR1 SNHLY, CDR2 FYNNEI. V gave up 4 bases and J gave up 4 bases; unmatched junction bases: 2. Generated by immunoSEQ multiplex PCR, the TCRdb table keeps only in-frame clones and is missing some. Here the sample spans roughly 110,000 clones, 90% being singletons. The rearrangement uses TRBV2 and TRBJ2-2; 11 bases are a match to TRBD1. The specimen comprised peripheral blood, sampled 28 days after the second AZD1222 dose. This receptor was taken from an adult who received the AZD1222 COVID-19 vaccine. The CDR3 nucleotides are TGTGCCAGCAGTGGGGGACAGGGGGGCACCGGGGAGCTGTTTTTT. It encodes CASSGGQGGTGELFF.